This TCR beta chain emerged from a study of T cells in Graves' hyperthyroidism and ophthalmopathy. At the level of the study: Before any treatment, at initial diagnosis, peripheral blood was collected. General study findings and limits: Researchers found most expanded thyroid clonotypes above 0.001 in blood as well. Progression to ophthalmopathy was predicted a median of 6.5 months early.

This CDR3 is built from 15 residues. The J segment lost 3 bases and the V segment lost 3 bases, leaving 6 bases of the junction unmatched. Looked up from germline, CDR1 is LNHDA and CDR2 is SQIVND (reference sequence). This clonotype was counted between two and nine times. Its specificity is unknown. What was amplified from RNA transcripts were TCR beta CDR3 regions. The HTBI set primed first-round TCR CDR3 RT-PCR. A single record per CDR3 protein comes from TCRdb applying MiXCR to the multiplex PCR reads. This table has 500,000 to 650,000 distinct CDR3 sequences, 17% appearing once. Clinical symptoms, serum thyroxine and TRAb, thyroid ultrasound and orbital computed tomography together formed the diagnostic basis.

The sequencing input was blood. This sequence was found in a woman in her late teens or twenties with Graves' ophthalmopathy. The chain carries TRBV19 and TRBJ1-2; 8 bases align to TRBD1. Here the CDR3 DNA reads TGTGCCAGTAGTATGACAGGGGCGGCTGACTATGGCTACACCTTC. Its translation is CASSMTGAADYGYTF. Full variable domain (rest looked up from reference TRBV19 and TRBJ1-2): DGGITQSPKYLFRKEGQNVTLSCEQNLNHDAMYWYRQDPGQGLRLIYYSQIVNDFQKGDIAEGYSVSREKKESFPLTVTSAQKNPTAFYLCASSMTGAADYGYTFGSGTRLTVV.